This TCR beta chain was obtained from a study of CD8 T cells in Susac syndrome. V was pared by 1 base and J by 6 bases, with 11 bases between. Looked up from germline, CDR1 is SGDLS and CDR2 is YYNGEE. The CDR3 runs to 13 residues. Through negative isolation, CD4+ and CD8+ T cells were obtained, while TEMRA cells were enriched using FACS. The RNA, about 0.45 to 1 ug, was put through reverse transcription using random hexamers. TCRdb passed the immunoSEQ multiplex PCR reads through MiXCR, listing each CDR3 protein once. The table has 200,000 to 250,000 distinct CDR3 sequences, about 96% seen once. This receptor was identified in a human donor with multiple sclerosis. Sequences were obtained from CD4+ T cells from PBMCs. V usage is TRBV9 and J usage is TRBJ2-7; D may be TRBD1 or TRBD2 (6 bases each). CDR3 sequence: CASSVSGGSEQYF. CDR3 in DNA: TGTGCCAGCAGCGTATCCGGGGGCTCCGAGCAGTACTTC.